This note documents a single TCR beta chain sequence. Its target is not known. This sample is part of a study of STAT5B mutations in CD4+ large granular lymphocyte leukemia. Findings and limits, study-wide: Without HLA matching, higher CD4+ than CD8+ T-LGLL clonality could reflect small sample size. Without putative leukemic clones, patient CD4-sorted repertoires remained more clonal than healthy CD4+ repertoires. No patients shared main leukemic clonotypes, though 20% to 25% appeared at low frequency elsewhere. Top patient clones used TRBV06 genes more often: 8/27 versus 2/35 in controls.

Sequencing used immunoSEQ multiplex PCR; TCRdb keeps in-frame clones, though not all of them. The sample holds roughly 34,000 clones, around 76% seen once. Per germline, CDR1 SEHNR and CDR2 FQNEAQ (reference sequence). The J segment lost 4 bases and the V segment lost 5 bases, leaving 1 base of the junction unmatched. This CDR3 region has 13 residues. The chain uses TRBV7-9 and TRBJ2-2; 7 positions match TRBD1. The sequencing sample was made of CD4+ T cells from blood buffy coats. The sequence came from a human donor in good health. In DNA form, the CDR3 reads TGTGCCAGCAGCCGGGACAGCACCGGGGAGCTGTTTTTT. Its protein product is CASSRDSTGELFF. Together with reference TRBV7-9 and TRBJ2-2, the CDR3 gives the full variable domain: DTGVSQNPRHKITKRGQNVTFRCDPISEHNRLYWYRQTLGQGPEFLTYFQNEAQLEKSRLLSDRFSAERPKGSFSTLEIQRTEQGDSAMYLCASSRDSTGELFFGEGSRLTVL.